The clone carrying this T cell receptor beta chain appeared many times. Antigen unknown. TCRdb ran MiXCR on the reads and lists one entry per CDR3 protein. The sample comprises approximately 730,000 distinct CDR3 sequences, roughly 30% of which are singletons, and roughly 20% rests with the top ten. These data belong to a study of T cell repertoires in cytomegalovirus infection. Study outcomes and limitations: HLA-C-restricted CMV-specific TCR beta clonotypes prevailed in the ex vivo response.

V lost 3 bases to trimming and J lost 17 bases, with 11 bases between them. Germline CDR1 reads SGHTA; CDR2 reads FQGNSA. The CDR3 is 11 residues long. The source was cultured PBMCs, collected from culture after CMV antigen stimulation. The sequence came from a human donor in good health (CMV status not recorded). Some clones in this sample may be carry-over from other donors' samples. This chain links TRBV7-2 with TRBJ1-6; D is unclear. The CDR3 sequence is CASSFGRIIHF. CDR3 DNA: TGTGCCAGCAGCTTCGGACGGATAATCCACTTT.